These T cell receptor beta chains were read from a single sample in a study of T cells after yellow fever vaccination. TCRdb re-derived calls from the 5' RACE reads in MiXCR, one entry per CDR3 protein. The sample contains approximately 300,000 distinct CDR3 sequences, 7.5% to 9% of which appear only once. Sequenced material: PBMCs, taken on the day of the first yellow fever vaccination. The receptor set was obtained from a young man who received the YFV17D yellow fever vaccine. The CDR3 runs from the conserved cysteine through the conserved F or W. D genes are given only for firm matches. Only some rows state a clone size, as once, few, many or a class for expanded clones.

abundance: many
d_gene: NA
v_gene: TRBV20-1
j_gene: TRBJ2-3
CDR3aa: CSARDVSTDTQYF
CDR3nt: TGCAGTGCTAGAGATGTTAGCACAGATACGCAGTATTTT

abundance: NA
d_gene: NA
v_gene: TRBV30
j_gene: TRBJ2-5
CDR3aa: CAWTSQETQYF
CDR3nt: TGTGCCTGGACCAGCCAAGAGACCCAGTACTTC

abundance: few
d_gene: NA
v_gene: TRBV2
j_gene: TRBJ2-7
CDR3aa: CASRLGGLASYEQYF
CDR3nt: TGTGCCAGCAGACTTGGGGGCCTAGCGAGCTACGAGCAGTACTTC

abundance: few
d_gene: NA
v_gene: TRBV5-1
j_gene: TRBJ1-1
CDR3aa: CASSGNSGFGSEAFF
CDR3nt: TGCGCCAGCAGCGGTAATTCAGGGTTTGGCAGTGAAGCTTTCTTT

abundance: NA
d_gene: NA
v_gene: TRBV7-2
j_gene: TRBJ1-3
CDR3aa: CASSPRDGAGNTIYF
CDR3nt: TGTGCCAGCAGCCCCCGGGACGGAGCTGGAAACACCATATATTTT

abundance: NA
d_gene: TRBD1
v_gene: TRBV20-1
j_gene: TRBJ2-1
CDR3aa: CSAPPAAGGYNEQFF
CDR3nt: TGCAGTGCACCGCCCGCGGCAGGGGGCTACAATGAGCAGTTCTTC

abundance: NA
d_gene: TRBD2
v_gene: TRBV5-1
j_gene: TRBJ2-7
CDR3aa: CASSEGTSGVLYEQYF
CDR3nt: TGCGCCAGCAGCGAGGGGACTAGCGGGGTCCTCTACGAGCAGTACTTC

abundance: NA
d_gene: TRBD2
v_gene: TRBV5-4
j_gene: TRBJ2-5
CDR3aa: CASSLGAGVNQETQYF
CDR3nt: TGTGCCAGCAGCTTGGGAGCGGGGGTAAACCAAGAGACCCAGTACTTC

abundance: NA
d_gene: NA
v_gene: TRBV7-2
j_gene: TRBJ1-2
CDR3aa: CASSYRQALTNGYTF
CDR3nt: TGTGCCAGCAGCTACCGACAGGCTCTCACGAATGGCTACACCTTC

abundance: few
d_gene: NA
v_gene: TRBV5-1
j_gene: TRBJ2-7
CDR3aa: CASSWRQPYEQYF
CDR3nt: TGCGCCAGCAGCTGGCGACAGCCCTACGAGCAGTACTTC

abundance: many
d_gene: NA
v_gene: TRBV5-5
j_gene: TRBJ1-4
CDR3aa: CASSLGGAGEKLFF
CDR3nt: TGTGCCAGCAGCTTGGGGGGGGCTGGAGAAAAACTGTTTTTT

abundance: few
d_gene: NA
v_gene: TRBV4-2
j_gene: TRBJ2-7
CDR3aa: CASSQEGTGAYEQYF
CDR3nt: TGTGCCAGCAGCCAGGAGGGTACAGGGGCCTACGAGCAGTACTTC

abundance: NA
d_gene: NA
v_gene: TRBV6-5
j_gene: TRBJ1-2
CDR3aa: CASSYSGTNYGYTF
CDR3nt: TGTGCCAGCAGTTACTCGGGGACTAACTATGGCTACACCTTC

abundance: many
d_gene: NA
v_gene: TRBV11-1
j_gene: TRBJ2-2
CDR3aa: CASSSRPMPGSATGELFF
CDR3nt: TGTGCCAGCAGCTCCCGACCGATGCCAGGTTCCGCCACCGGGGAGCTGTTTTTT

abundance: NA
d_gene: NA
v_gene: TRBV4-3
j_gene: TRBJ1-6
CDR3aa: CASSQENGPPLHF
CDR3nt: TGCGCCAGCAGCCAAGAAAACGGGCCCCCCCTCCACTTT

abundance: NA
d_gene: NA
v_gene: TRBV6-2/TRBV6-3
j_gene: TRBJ1-1
CDR3aa: CASSYRAGTDPMNTEAFF
CDR3nt: TGTGCCAGCAGTTACCGGGCAGGGACCGACCCTATGAACACTGAAGCTTTCTTT

abundance: few
d_gene: NA
v_gene: TRBV5-1
j_gene: TRBJ2-2
CDR3aa: CASRGTGLPNTGELFF
CDR3nt: TGCGCCAGCAGGGGGACGGGACTCCCGAACACCGGGGAGCTGTTTTTT

abundance: many
d_gene: TRBD2
v_gene: TRBV6-4
j_gene: TRBJ2-3
CDR3aa: CASSGGGSGGPDTQYF
CDR3nt: TGTGCCAGCAGTGGAGGGGGTAGCGGGGGACCAGATACGCAGTATTTT

abundance: NA
d_gene: TRBD1
v_gene: TRBV5-1
j_gene: TRBJ1-5
CDR3aa: CARDRDQPQHF
CDR3nt: TGCGCCAGGGACAGGGACCAGCCCCAGCATTTT

abundance: many
d_gene: TRBD1
v_gene: TRBV5-1
j_gene: TRBJ1-1
CDR3aa: CASSLAGGQTEAFF
CDR3nt: TGCGCCAGCAGCTTGGCCGGGGGACAGACTGAAGCTTTCTTT

abundance: NA
d_gene: NA
v_gene: TRBV6-5
j_gene: TRBJ2-1
CDR3aa: CASRAGSAVFF
CDR3nt: TGTGCCAGCAGAGCAGGGTCCGCGGTGTTCTTC

abundance: NA
d_gene: NA
v_gene: TRBV7-2
j_gene: TRBJ2-3
CDR3aa: CAISWGGIDTQYF
CDR3nt: TGTGCCATAAGCTGGGGGGGCATAGATACGCAGTATTTT

abundance: NA
d_gene: NA
v_gene: TRBV7-2
j_gene: TRBJ2-1
CDR3aa: CASSLVLHRQIGEQFF
CDR3nt: TGTGCCAGCAGCTTAGTTTTGCACAGGCAAATTGGTGAGCAGTTCTTC

abundance: few
d_gene: NA
v_gene: TRBV4-3
j_gene: TRBJ1-1
CDR3aa: CASSQEGSSTEAFF
CDR3nt: TGCGCCAGCAGCCAAGAAGGGTCCTCCACTGAAGCTTTCTTT

abundance: few
d_gene: NA
v_gene: TRBV5-1
j_gene: TRBJ2-1
CDR3aa: CASSWSPNNEQFF
CDR3nt: TGCGCCAGCAGCTGGAGTCCGAACAATGAGCAGTTCTTC

abundance: few
d_gene: TRBD2
v_gene: TRBV7-2
j_gene: TRBJ2-1
CDR3aa: CASSPSRTSGTYNEQFF
CDR3nt: TGTGCCAGCAGCCCCTCGCGGACTAGCGGGACCTACAATGAGCAGTTCTTC

abundance: many
d_gene: NA
v_gene: TRBV12-3/TRBV12-4
j_gene: TRBJ2-1
CDR3aa: CASSSWTGSDDEQFF
CDR3nt: TGTGCCAGCAGTTCGTGGACTGGCTCCGACGATGAGCAGTTCTTC

abundance: few
d_gene: NA
v_gene: TRBV10-3
j_gene: TRBJ2-5
CDR3aa: CAISGINQETQYF
CDR3nt: TGTGCCATCAGTGGGATCAACCAAGAGACCCAGTACTTC

abundance: NA
d_gene: NA
v_gene: TRBV25-1
j_gene: TRBJ2-3
CDR3aa: CASSGPRGRGWHDTQYF
CDR3nt: TGTGCCAGCAGTGGCCCCCGGGGGCGGGGTTGGCACGATACGCAGTATTTT

abundance: few
d_gene: TRBD1
v_gene: TRBV4-1
j_gene: TRBJ2-5
CDR3aa: CASSQPRDSQETQYF
CDR3nt: TGCGCCAGCAGCCAGCCCCGGGACAGCCAAGAGACCCAGTACTTC

abundance: few
d_gene: NA
v_gene: TRBV20-1
j_gene: TRBJ1-1
CDR3aa: CSARRPGGDTEAFF
CDR3nt: TGCAGTGCTAGGAGACCGGGAGGGGACACTGAAGCTTTCTTT

abundance: NA
d_gene: TRBD2
v_gene: TRBV12-3/TRBV12-4
j_gene: TRBJ2-3
CDR3aa: CASSTYRLASDTQYF
CDR3nt: TGTGCCAGCAGCACCTATCGACTAGCTTCAGATACGCAGTATTTT

abundance: many
d_gene: TRBD1
v_gene: TRBV5-1
j_gene: TRBJ1-1
CDR3aa: CASRLGTGLEAFF
CDR3nt: TGCGCCAGCAGACTCGGGACAGGGCTTGAAGCTTTCTTT

abundance: few
d_gene: NA
v_gene: TRBV3-1
j_gene: TRBJ2-1
CDR3aa: CASSQGKGRNEQFF
CDR3nt: TGTGCCAGCAGCCAAGGGAAAGGACGTAATGAGCAGTTCTTC

abundance: few
d_gene: TRBD2
v_gene: TRBV10-2
j_gene: TRBJ2-5
CDR3aa: CASSQTSGGETQYF
CDR3nt: TGCGCCAGCAGTCAGACTAGCGGGGGAGAGACCCAGTACTTC

abundance: few
d_gene: NA
v_gene: TRBV11-2
j_gene: TRBJ2-1
CDR3aa: CASSLGGGHNEQFF
CDR3nt: TGTGCCAGCAGCCTGGGTGGGGGCCACAATGAGCAGTTCTTC

abundance: few
d_gene: NA
v_gene: TRBV4-1
j_gene: TRBJ2-7
CDR3aa: CASSQSGQLYEQYF
CDR3nt: TGCGCCAGCAGCCAAAGTGGCCAACTATACGAGCAGTACTTC

abundance: NA
d_gene: NA
v_gene: TRBV7-2
j_gene: TRBJ2-6
CDR3aa: CASRANALSSGANVLTF
CDR3nt: TGTGCCAGCAGGGCGAACGCGCTCTCTTCCGGGGCCAACGTCCTGACTTTC

abundance: few
d_gene: NA
v_gene: TRBV5-1
j_gene: TRBJ1-2
CDR3aa: CASSLEQFYGYTF
CDR3nt: TGCGCCAGCAGCTTGGAACAGTTCTATGGCTACACCTTC

abundance: few
d_gene: NA
v_gene: TRBV20-1
j_gene: TRBJ1-4
CDR3aa: CSARDRRDFGEKLFF
CDR3nt: TGCAGTGCTAGAGATCGCAGGGACTTTGGTGAAAAACTGTTTTTT

abundance: NA
d_gene: NA
v_gene: TRBV24-1
j_gene: TRBJ2-3
CDR3aa: CATSDLVGGVQSTQYF
CDR3nt: TGTGCCACCAGTGACCTCGTGGGGGGCGTACAATCTACGCAGTATTTT